This T cell receptor beta chain comes out of a study of T cells in Graves' hyperthyroidism and ophthalmopathy (dated by TCRdb to between 2018 and 2020). Looking at the study overall: Peripheral blood was collected at initial diagnosis, before any treatment. The paper reports TCR Vbeta CDR3 sequencing of some 140 peripheral blood samples: fewer than 50 ophthalmopathy, under 80 hyperthyroidism and around 17 progressor patients. Thyroid tissue and blood T-cell repertoires from about 6 Graves' hyperthyroidism patients were also compared in the study. To identify TCR V-J signatures that set the groups apart, the researchers used a discovery cohort of more than 95 patients, made up of around 42 with Graves' ophthalmopathy and some 58 with stable Graves' hyperthyroidism. Following sampling, methimazole starting at 30 mg daily was given to hyperthyroidism patients, and high-dose intravenous methylprednisolone was given to ophthalmopathy patients. The approximately 100 discovery patients were randomly split 7:3 into training and test sets. An independent validation cohort of under 20 hyperthyroidism patients and over 15 patients who later progressed to ophthalmopathy tested prospective prediction of ophthalmopathy.

Concerning this clonotype itself: What this receptor recognizes is not known. Base qualities are not provided; no much larger clone lies one nucleotide away.

V and J are trimmed by 4 bases and 1 base, and the gene matches miss 7 bases of the junction. The CDR3 runs 16 amino acids, cysteine and phenylalanine included. Here the CDR3 DNA is all that survives: 48 bases in frame from base 1. From the germline V gene, CDR1 is SGHAT and CDR2 is FQNNGV. Ophthalmopathy patients had moderately to severely active disease, with a Clinical Activity Score of 3 or more, a NOSPECS grade of 4 or more, and a disease duration of less than 3 months. The study excluded patients with uncontrolled infections, other autoimmune diseases, pregnancy or lactation. Diagnoses relied on clinical symptoms, serum thyroxine and TRAb, thyroid ultrasound and orbital computed tomography. PBMCs were separated from approximately 9.9 ml of fresh peripheral blood using Ficoll-Paque density gradient centrifugation. Total RNA was extracted with Trizol reagent, and quality was checked on an Agilent 2100 Bioanalyzer.

Amplification of TCR beta CDR3 regions was carried out from RNA transcripts. For the first round of RT-PCR on the TCR CDR3, the HTBI primer set was used together with the Qiagen OneStep RT-PCR kit. The libraries were constructed in a second round of multiplex PCR and then size-selected and purified. Sequencing of the libraries was done on an Illumina HiSeq2000 using paired-end 100 bp reads. The study's own analysis went as follows. SOAPnuke was used to process the raw data, with reads discarded if the reads contained adapters or uncalled bases, had a mean Phred below 15, or lacked an exact constant-primer or identifier match. High-quality paired reads were merged using COPE v1.2.5, and each unique nucleotide sequence was defined as a clonotype. MiTCR v1.1 was used to align clonotypes to the IMGT TRBV, TRBD and TRBJ reference segments. The analysis included only V-J combinations with a frequency above 0.0001, which together covered more than 99% of the repertoires. A TCS score was defined as the ratio between F50 (clonal expansion) and ExV (chaos), using BLOSUM62-based TCRdist between CDR3 peptides within each V-J. Welch's t-statistics and random forest reduced just over 500 V-J features to roughly 13, which were used in a naive Bayes classifier (R e1071). Using fastp at Q25 and MiXCR, TCRdb reprocessed the public reads and kept productive beta chains. Each CDR3 protein gets just one entry, which takes the most common genes and DNA from the rows behind it. TCRdb's processing, not the study's, gives the V and J calls here. Counted in this sample were over 350,000 distinct CDR3 sequences; over 11% of them appeared once. The ten largest clones capture around 27% of the sample.

General findings and caveats noted by the study authors: A 13 V-J signature model separated ophthalmopathy from stable hyperthyroidism, with roughly 88% sensitivity and 81% to 82% specificity in cross-validation and 80%/75% in testing. Sample size was not statistically predetermined, and blinding of investigators to group allocation was not performed. Most expanded thyroid clonotypes (frequency above 0.001) were also detected in blood, a finding suggesting that blood repertoires may reflect thyroid immune responses. During validation, the model predicted progression to ophthalmopathy a median of about 6.5 months ahead of onset, with just under 71% sensitivity and under 85% specificity.

The sequenced sample consisted of blood. This clonotype was sampled from a man aged 50-60 years with Graves' ophthalmopathy. The sequence is built from TRBV11-2 and TRBJ2-3, with 8 junctional bases fitting TRBD2. The sequenced DNA: TGTGCCAGCAGCTGGGACCCACTAGCGGGCACAGATACGCAGTATTTT. This sequence encodes CASSWDPLAGTDTQYF.